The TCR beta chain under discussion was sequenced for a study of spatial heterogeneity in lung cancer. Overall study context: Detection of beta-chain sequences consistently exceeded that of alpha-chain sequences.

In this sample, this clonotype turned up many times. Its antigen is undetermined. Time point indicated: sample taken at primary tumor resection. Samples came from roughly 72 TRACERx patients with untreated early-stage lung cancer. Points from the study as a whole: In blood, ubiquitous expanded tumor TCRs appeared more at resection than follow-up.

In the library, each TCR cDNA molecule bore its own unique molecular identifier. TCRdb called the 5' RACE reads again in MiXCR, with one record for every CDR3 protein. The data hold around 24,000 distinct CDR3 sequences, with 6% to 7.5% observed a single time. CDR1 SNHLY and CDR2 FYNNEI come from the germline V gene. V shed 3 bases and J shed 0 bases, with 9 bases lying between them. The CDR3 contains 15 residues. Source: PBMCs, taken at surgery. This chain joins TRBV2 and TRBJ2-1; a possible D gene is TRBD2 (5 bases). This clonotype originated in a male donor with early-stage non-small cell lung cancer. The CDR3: CASSDTGSSYNEQFF. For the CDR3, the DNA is TGTGCCAGCAGTGATACGGGAAGCTCCTACAATGAGCAGTTCTTC.